Described below is a single T cell receptor (beta chain) sequence and its context. This clonotype was detected ten times or more. The specificity of this receptor is unknown. Nothing much larger sits one base from this clone, and base qualities are not available. Library generation was performed with RT-PCR. Sequencing was performed on an Illumina HiSeq 2500. In-frame beta chains were kept once TCRdb had trimmed the public reads at Q25 with fastp and called clones with MiXCR. Records with the same CDR3 protein are collapsed into one entry carrying the most frequent genes and DNA. The sample table records some 640,000 distinct CDR3 sequences; approximately 15% of these occur just once. Of the sample, less than 9% is held by the ten largest clones. These data belong to a study of response to subunit inactivated influenza vaccine (dated by TCRdb to the late 2010s). Broadly, across the study: Deep quantitative profiling of the T cell receptor repertoire was used in the study to follow responses to a trivalent subunit inactivated influenza vaccine.

Based on the germline V gene, the CDR1 and CDR2 sequences are KGHSH and LQKENI. V is pared back by 3 bases and J by 5 bases, with 14 bases lying between the germline termini. The CDR3 contains 14 residues, cysteine and phenylalanine counted. The CDR3 DNA has 42 bases and is translated from base 1. The full study reports these points: The authors suggested that each seasonal influenza vaccination may recruit only a limited number of new T cells.

The material was PBMCs from blood, obtained approximately 15 days before vaccination. The TCR sequence derives from a man in his forties or fifties who received an inactivated influenza vaccine. Donor details come from another sample of the same person, matched by shared clones. The chain employs TRBV18 and TRBJ2-7, with TRBD2 as a weak D call on 5 bases. Here is the DNA: TGTGCCAGCTCACCCGGGCGGGCAGATAACGAGCAGTACTTC. It translates as CASSPGRADNEQYF.